The clone carrying this T cell receptor (beta chain) was counted only a few times. Its antigen is undetermined. For TCRbeta, the library was prepared with unique molecular identifiers. MiXCR, run by TCRdb on the PCR reads, gives a single entry per CDR3 protein. In the table there are around 580,000 distinct CDR3 sequences, roughly 23% of which are singletons. This sample was included in a study of T-cell reconstitution after alpha-beta-depleted transplantation in children. The germline V gene has CDR1 LNHDA and CDR2 SQIVND (reference sequence). CDR3 length equals 13 residues. V shed 4 bases and J shed 4 bases, with 9 bases lying between them. General observations from the study: Several hundred expanded graft clones reportedly were the source of alpha-beta T cells about two months after transplant. At day 60, the high TCRbeta diversity found in some patients originated from recipient T cells and thymic progenitors that had survived.

This chain links TRBV19 with TRBJ2-3; D is undetermined. This TCR derives from a boy in the first two years of life who had a stem cell transplant for acute myeloid leukemia, so the T cells may come from the graft donor. The sample in question was PBMCs, mostly from graft donor cells, obtained 360 days after TCRalphabeta/CD19-depleted stem cell transplant. The CDR3 nucleotides read TGTGCCAGTAGTACCGGACGCCCAGATACGCAGTATTTT. This gives the protein CASSTGRPDTQYF.